The clone carrying this T cell receptor beta chain was seen ten or more times. From the reads, TCRdb called clonotypes with MiXCR, one entry per CDR3 protein. The sample includes 200,000 to 300,000 distinct CDR3 sequences, around 26% of them seen just once. The sample comes from a study of kidney transplant recipient with SARS-CoV-2 infection. Germline-derived CDR1 and CDR2 are SEHNR and FQNEAQ (reference sequence). V was cut by 1 base and J by 4 bases, with 10 bases left in between. The CDR3 is made up of 15 amino acids. The genes are TRBV7-9 and TRBJ1-4; D is ambiguous. This sequence originates from a male patient in his 30s who had COVID-19 and was a kidney transplant recipient. T cells may partly derive from the graft donor. The specimen was a blood sample, collected at baseline and on day 111 from a kidney transplant recipient. The CDR3 region is CASSLVVGFNEKLFF. The CDR3 region has the DNA TGTGCCAGCAGCTTAGTCGTGGGGTTTAATGAAAAACTGTTTTTT. The complete variable domain, with remaining parts taken from reference TRBV7-9 and TRBJ1-4, reads DTGVSQNPRHKITKRGQNVTFRCDPISEHNRLYWYRQTLGQGPEFLTYFQNEAQLEKSRLLSDRFSAERPKGSFSTLEIQRTEQGDSAMYLCASSLVVGFNEKLFFGSGTQLSVL.